One and the same sample provided the 21 T cell receptor beta chains below, sequenced in a study of blood T cells in healthy people across ages. The second PCR ran roughly 6 to 11 cycles with a sample-barcoded 5' primer and J-beta primers. TCRdb called the 5' RACE reads again in MiXCR, with one record for every CDR3 protein. The sample yields 790,000 or so distinct CDR3 sequences, 56% seen once. Sequencing was done on a sample of blood. These receptors originate from a middle-aged man in good health.

The rearrangement joins TRBV9 to TRBJ2-1, with 10 bases lining up with TRBD2. Near its end, the DNA agrees better with TRBJ2-7, so the J call may be wrong. This CDR3 comprises 18 residues. CDR1 is SGDLS and CDR2 is YYNGEE in the germline V gene. This chain's CDR3 is CASSPGLATTSSYNEQYF. Written as DNA, the CDR3 is TGTGCCAGCAGCCCGGGACTAGCGACGACAAGCTCCTACAATGAGCAGTACTTC.

The table lists this clonotype with a few counts. V usage is TRBV2 and J usage is TRBJ2-5; no clear D. Germline V lookup: CDR1 SNHLY, CDR2 FYNNEI. The CDR3 runs 13 residues. The ends were cut back, 5 bases at V and 1 base at J, with 8 bases in the middle. This chain's CDR3 is CASSFLGQETQYF. CDR3 sequence (DNA): TGTGCCAGCAGTTTTTTGGGCCAAGAGACCCAGTACTTC.

The chain has TRBV5-1 and TRBJ2-3; unclear D gene. V lost 4 bases to trimming and J lost 2 bases, with 11 bases between them. CDR3 length: 14 amino acids. Germline V gene sequence: CDR1 SGHRS, CDR2 YFSETQ. CDR3: CASSVSSFTDTQYF. The CDR3 bases are TGCGCCAGCAGCGTTAGCAGCTTCACAGATACGCAGTATTTT. Using reference TRBV5-1 and TRBJ2-3 for the parts outside the CDR3, the full variable domain is KAGVTQTPRYLIKTRGQQVTLSCSPISGHRSVSWYQQTPGQGLQFLFEYFSETQRNKGNFPGRFSGRQFSNSRSEMNVSTLELGDSALYLCASSVSSFTDTQYFGPGTRLTVL.

V usage is TRBV4-3 and J usage is TRBJ2-1; D unresolved. V lost 1 base to trimming and J lost 9 bases, with 7 bases between them. CDR1 LGHNA and CDR2 YSLEER come from the germline V gene. This CDR3 region has 12 residues. The CDR3 sequence: CASSQARGEQFF. CDR3 nucleotide sequence: TGCGCCAGCAGCCAAGCCAGAGGTGAGCAGTTCTTC.

The V call is TRBV7-2, the J call TRBJ1-1; D is ambiguous. The V and J ends lost 0 bases and 8 bases respectively, with 13 bases between them. Germline V gives CDR1 SGHTA, CDR2 FQGNSA. This CDR3 is 14 amino acids long. The CDR3 nucleotides read TGTGCCAGCAGCTTAGCGTGTGGCAGCATAGAAGCTTTCTTT. It encodes CASSLACGSIEAFF.

The chain is built from TRBV7-3 and TRBJ2-1, with 9 bases lining up with TRBD2. This CDR3 has 14 amino acids. J lost 15 bases, V lost 2 bases, and 11 bases had no gene match. Germline assignment: CDR1 SGHTA and CDR2 FQGTGA. The CDR3 sequence is CASSLGPRGLAPFF. CDR3 bases: TGTGCCAGCAGCTTAGGTCCACGGGGACTAGCTCCGTTCTTC.

This clonotype was detected only a few times. J is TRBJ2-4 and V is TRBV28; D is possibly TRBD1 (6 bases). This CDR3 has 18 residues. Per germline, CDR1 MDHEN and CDR2 SYDVKM. Trimming pared 6 bases from V and 0 bases from J, leaving 21 bases between. The DNA for the CDR3 is TGTGCCAGCAGGAGGGACACTCGAGAGGGGCTAGCCAAAAACATTCAGTACTTC. Its translation is CASRRDTREGLAKNIQYF.

The V and J genes are TRBV6-2 or TRBV6-3 and TRBJ2-1; TRBD2 matches 7 bases. The CDR3 length is 14 residues. Per the germline V gene, CDR1 is MNHEY and CDR2 is SVGEGT. The ends lost 4 bases at V and 8 bases at J; junction bases unmatched: 8. DNA for the CDR3: TGTGCCAGCAGTTCCCCGGGGGGTCGGGATGAGCAGTTCTTC. It specifies CASSSPGGRDEQFF.

The genes are TRBV12-5 and TRBJ2-1, with 12 bases that match TRBD1. This CDR3 is built from 15 residues. With 7 bases clipped from V and 13 bases from J, the junction kept 14 bases outside the gene matches. Germline values: CDR1 LGHNT, CDR2 FRNRAP. The CDR3 DNA follows: TGTGCTAGTGCCCCCGGGGAGGGACAGGGGGCTACCCAGTTCTTC. As protein: CASAPGEGQGATQFF.

In regard to this clonotype: This may stem from a read error, because a much larger clone lies one nucleotide away. The chain recombines TRBV20-1 with TRBJ2-5, with no clear D. CDR3 size: 14 residues. Germline assignment: CDR1 DFQATT and CDR2 SNEGSKA (reference sequence). The V gene lost 3 bases and the J gene lost 4 bases, with 15 bases spanning the gap. This CDR3 is CSASQPRAGETQYF. CDR3 in DNA: TGCAGTGCTAGTCAGCCAAGGGCCGGAGAGACCCAGTACTTC.

J is TRBJ1-1 and V is TRBV29-1; 10 nucleotides agree with TRBD1. V lost 6 bases, J lost 5 bases, and 9 bases stayed unmatched. The CDR3 is 14 amino acids. Germline V gives CDR1 SQVTM, CDR2 ANQGSEA. The CDR3 loop is CSVRDRGGRTEAFF. The DNA for the CDR3 is TGCAGCGTGCGGGACAGGGGAGGAAGGACTGAAGCTTTCTTT. Filled out from reference TRBV29-1 and TRBJ1-1, the complete variable domain reads SAVISQKPSRDICQRGTSLTIQCQVDSQVTMMFWYRQQPGQSLTLIATANQGSEATYESGFVIDKFPISRPNLTFSTLTVSNMSPEDSSIYLCSVRDRGGRTEAFFGQGTRLTVV.

This clonotype was recorded at least ten times. CDR3 loop: CSALRLGGRQPQHF. CDR3 in DNA: TGCAGTGCATTAAGACTAGGGGGCAGGCAGCCCCAGCATTTT. The V and J genes are TRBV20-1 and TRBJ1-5, with 7 nucleotides matching TRBD1. This CDR3 region has 14 residues. With 6 bases clipped from V and 7 bases from J, the junction kept 12 bases outside the gene matches. Germline values: CDR1 DFQATT, CDR2 SNEGSKA (reference sequence).

This chain uses TRBV27 with TRBJ1-3; 8 positions match TRBD1. There are 15 residues in the CDR3. The V segment lost 6 bases and the J segment 0 bases; nucleotides outside the gene matches: 4. From germline, CDR1 is MNHEY and CDR2 SMNVEV (reference sequence). The CDR3 nucleotides are TGTGCCAGCAGACTTGGACAGGGCTCTGGAAACACCATATATTTT. Translating gives CASRLGQGSGNTIYF.

Comments on this clonotype: A read error may produce the germline difference seen at one junction end. The chain has TRBV5-1 and TRBJ2-4; the match to TRBD1 covers 8 bases. The J call may be incorrect, as the DNA end agrees better with TRBJ2-7. This CDR3 comprises 14 residues. Germline CDR1 is SGHRS and CDR2 is YFSETQ. In DNA form, the CDR3 reads TGCGCCAGCAGCAGGACAGGGACCTCCCACGAGCAGTACTTC. It translates to CASSRTGTSHEQYF.

The J gene is TRBJ2-6, the V gene TRBV7-7, with D tentatively TRBD1 (6 bases). This CDR3 is 16 amino acids long. Trimming left V 3 bases short and J 1 base short, with 10 bases between. CDR1 is SSHAT, CDR2 FNYEAQ, per germline (reference sequence). The CDR3 coding sequence is TGTGCCAGCAGCTTTGGGGGCCCTTCTGGGGCCAACGTCCTGACTTTC. It codes for CASSFGGPSGANVLTF.

This clonotype was picked up a small number of times. V and J are TRBV20-1 and TRBJ2-7, with 8 nucleotides matching TRBD1. The CDR3 extends over 16 amino acids. Germline V gene data show CDR1 as DFQATT and CDR2 as SNEGSKA (reference sequence). With V trimmed by 3 bases and J by 2 bases, 12 bases remained unmatched. The CDR3 loop is CSASGYPGQAPYEQYF. The CDR3 DNA reads TGCAGTGCTAGCGGGTATCCGGGACAGGCCCCCTACGAGCAGTACTTC.

The chain has TRBV5-1 and TRBJ2-5, with 7 bases matching TRBD2. The DNA end is a closer match to TRBJ2-7, so the J assignment may be wrong. CDR3 size: 14 residues. Germline CDR1 reads SGHRS; CDR2 reads YFSETQ. CDR3 bases: TGCGCCAGCAGCTTGTTGGGAGGGGCATACGAGCAGTACTTC. Protein sequence: CASSLLGGAYEQYF.

As for this clonotype: The germline gene is not matched at one end of the junction; a read error may be the cause. V usage is TRBV6-5 and J usage is TRBJ2-1; possible D gene TRBD2, 6 bases. Germline CDR1 MNHEY, CDR2 SVGAGI. This CDR3 has 17 residues. Here the CDR3 DNA reads TGTGCCAGCAGTTACTACCGTTCGGGACTGACCTACGATGAGCAGTTCTTC. Protein: CASSYYRSGLTYDEQFF.

The chain carries TRBV5-1 and TRBJ2-7; 7 nucleotides line up with TRBD2. CDR1 and CDR2 (germline): SGHRS, YFSETQ. This CDR3 comprises 16 residues. Trimming removed 8 bases from V and 4 bases from J; junction bases left unmatched: 18. The CDR3 reads CAREPPQGPGGYEQYF. For the CDR3, the DNA is TGCGCCAGAGAACCCCCCCAGGGCCCGGGAGGTTACGAGCAGTACTTC.

This clonotype was seen just once. At one end the junction does not follow the germline gene, possibly because of a read error. This sequence joins TRBV20-1 and TRBJ1-2; the D gene is possibly TRBD1 (6 bases). The length of the CDR3 is 14 residues. In germline, CDR1 is DFQATT, CDR2 SNEGSKA (reference sequence). CDR3 sequence reads: CSTSTGWGNYGYTF. DNA for the CDR3: TGCAGTACTAGCACAGGGTGGGGGAACTATGGCTACACCTTC.

The rearrangement uses TRBV20-1 and TRBJ2-4; TRBD2 aligns across 7 bases. The J call is doubtful: the DNA matches TRBJ2-7 better. CDR1 is DFQATT, CDR2 SNEGSKA, per germline (reference sequence). This CDR3 is built from 12 residues. This chain's CDR3 is CSAKTSIHEQYF. DNA for the CDR3: TGCAGTGCCAAGACTAGCATCCACGAGCAGTACTTC.